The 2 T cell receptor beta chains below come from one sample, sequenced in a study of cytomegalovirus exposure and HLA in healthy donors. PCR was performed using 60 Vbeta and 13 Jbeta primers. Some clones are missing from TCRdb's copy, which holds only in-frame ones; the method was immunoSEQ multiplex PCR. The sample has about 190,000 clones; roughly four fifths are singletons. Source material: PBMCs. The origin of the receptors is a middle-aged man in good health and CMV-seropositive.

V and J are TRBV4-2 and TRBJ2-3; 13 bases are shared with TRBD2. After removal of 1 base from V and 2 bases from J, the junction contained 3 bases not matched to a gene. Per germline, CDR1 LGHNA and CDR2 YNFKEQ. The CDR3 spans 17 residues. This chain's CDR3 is CASSQGTSGGSTDTQYF. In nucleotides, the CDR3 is TGTGCCAGCAGCCAAGGGACTAGCGGGGGTTCCACAGATACGCAGTATTTT.

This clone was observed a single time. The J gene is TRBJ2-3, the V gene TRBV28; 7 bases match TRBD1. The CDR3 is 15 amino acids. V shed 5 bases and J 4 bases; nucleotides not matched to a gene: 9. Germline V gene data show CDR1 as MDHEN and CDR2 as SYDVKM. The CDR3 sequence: CASSPLTGVADTQYF. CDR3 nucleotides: TGTGCCAGCAGTCCCCTCACAGGGGTGGCAGATACGCAGTATTTT.